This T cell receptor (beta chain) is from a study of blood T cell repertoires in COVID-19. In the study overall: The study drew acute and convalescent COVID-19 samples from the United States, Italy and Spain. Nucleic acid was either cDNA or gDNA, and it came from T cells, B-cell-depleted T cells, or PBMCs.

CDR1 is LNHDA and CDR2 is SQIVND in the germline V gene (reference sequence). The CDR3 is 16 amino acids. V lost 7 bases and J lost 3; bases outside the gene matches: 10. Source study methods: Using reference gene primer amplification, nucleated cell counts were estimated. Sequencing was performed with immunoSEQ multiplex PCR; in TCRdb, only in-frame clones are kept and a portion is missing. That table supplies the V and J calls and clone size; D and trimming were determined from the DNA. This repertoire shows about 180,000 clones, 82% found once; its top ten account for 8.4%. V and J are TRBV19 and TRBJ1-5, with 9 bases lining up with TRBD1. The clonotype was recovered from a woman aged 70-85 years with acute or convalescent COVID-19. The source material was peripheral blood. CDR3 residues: CASIPQGAYHNQPQHF. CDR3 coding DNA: TGTGCCAGTATTCCACAGGGGGCGTACCACAATCAGCCCCAGCATTTT.